Given below is one T cell receptor (beta chain) in context. The sample belongs to a study of T cells in tumors and immune-related adverse events. CDR3 size: 16 residues. The V gene lost 4 bases and the J gene lost 2 bases, with 17 bases spanning the gap. Germline-derived CDR1 and CDR2 are SGDLS and YYNGEE. Profiled with immunoSEQ multiplex PCR; TCRdb holds only in-frame clones, not every one. The table records 9,900 or so clones, around 92% of them present only once. This chain links TRBV9 with TRBJ2-3; TRBD2 is a possible D gene (5 bases). Sequenced material: lymph node tissue, taken from a patient treated with anti-PD-1 therapy. This TCR came from a female donor with metastatic renal cell carcinoma. CDR3 loop: CASSPPGVSDTDTQYF. DNA for the CDR3: TGTGCCAGCAGCCCCCCCGGGGTCAGCGACACAGATACGCAGTATTTT.